Below are 20 T cell receptor beta chains sequenced from a single sample in a study of OX40 agonist ivuxolimab in advanced cancers. The library relied on the immunoSEQ multiplex PCR assay. TCRdb carries this immuneACCESS record with in-frame sequences only. Its versions omit some clonotypes, under half of them owing to an unresolved V gene in the studies checked, with the rest unexplained. This sample is represented by tens of thousands of clones; 80% to 90% of them were singletons. The ten top clones hold roughly an eighth of the sample. The sequences come from CD4+ or CD8+ T cells sorted from blood, collected in a trial of the OX40 agonist ivuxolimab. These receptors were collected from an adult with an advanced solid tumor such as melanoma, head and neck, liver or kidney cancer.

By frequency in the sample, this clone is medium-sized. The V gene is TRBV5-1, the J gene TRBJ1-1; maybe TRBD1 (5 bases). Germline loops: CDR1 SGHRS, CDR2 YFSETQ. The V gene lost 2 bases and the J gene lost 6 bases, with 8 bases spanning the gap. The CDR3 extends over 12 amino acids. The CDR3 region has the DNA TGCGCCAGCAGCTTCCAGGGCGCTGAAGCTTTCTTT. Amino acids: CASSFQGAEAFF.

V gene TRBV5-1 combines with J gene TRBJ1-2; 9 bases match TRBD1. Germline V CDR1 and CDR2: SGHRS, YFSETQ. Germline trimming cut 8 bases from V and 8 bases from J; bases unmatched to any gene: 10. The CDR3 totals 13 residues. CDR3 amino acids: CASRMTGGEGYTF. CDR3 DNA: TGCGCCAGTAGAATGACAGGGGGAGAAGGCTACACCTTC.

This clone was counted a single time. The chain carries TRBV29-1 and TRBJ2-1; 11 bases map to TRBD1. CDR3 length: 13 amino acids. Germline V gene lookup returns CDR1 SQVTM and CDR2 ANQGSEA. Losses at the gene ends were 2 bases for V and 9 bases for J; bases not matched to a gene: 3. CDR3 residues: CSVETGTGGEQFF. The CDR3 DNA reads as TGCAGCGTTGAAACCGGGACAGGGGGTGAGCAGTTCTTC.

The chain couples TRBV4-1 to TRBJ2-1; the match to TRBD1 covers 9 bases. The length of the CDR3 is 15 residues. The germline V gene encodes CDR1 MGHRA and CDR2 YSYEKL. After removal of 0 bases from V and 7 bases from J, the junction contained 4 bases not matched to a gene. The CDR3 sequence is CASSQDGDRANEQFF. In DNA form, the CDR3 reads TGCGCCAGCAGCCAAGATGGGGACAGGGCGAATGAGCAGTTCTTC.

The chain couples TRBV30 to TRBJ1-6; 8 positions agree with TRBD1. The CDR3 sequence is 14 residues long. CDR1 is GTSNPN and CDR2 is SVGIG in the germline V gene (reference sequence). V lost 1 base to trimming and J lost 8 bases; unmatched junction nucleotides: 4. The DNA for the CDR3 is TGTGCCTGGAGTGGTGGACAGGGATATTCACCCCTCCACTTT. It encodes CAWSGGQGYSPLHF.

The gene calls are TRBV7-6 and TRBJ2-1, with D unclear. Germline V gene data show CDR1 as SGHVS and CDR2 as FNYEAQ. Trimming took 4 bases from V and 3 from J, leaving 10 bases between them. The CDR3 sequence is 14 residues long. This chain's CDR3 is CASSSPRHYNEQFF. The DNA of the CDR3 is TGTGCCAGCAGCTCCCCCCGGCACTACAATGAGCAGTTCTTC.

This clone was picked up a small number of times. In nucleotides, the CDR3 is TGTGCCAGCAGCCCCGGACAGTCCAGAAGGGAGCAGTACTTC. This codes for CASSPGQSRREQYF. The J gene is TRBJ2-7, the V gene TRBV27; D is possibly TRBD1 (6 bases). The germline V gene has CDR1 MNHEY and CDR2 SMNVEV (reference sequence). Between the trimmed V and J ends, which lost 6 bases and 7 bases, there was a span of 19 bases. The length of the CDR3 is 14 residues.

This clone was seen a few times. The rearrangement joins TRBV9 to TRBJ1-1; D is uncertain. CDR1 is SGDLS, CDR2 YYNGEE, per germline. V lost 3 bases and J lost 14, with 14 bases in between. The CDR3 loop spans 11 amino acids. The CDR3 DNA follows: TGTGCCAGCAGCGATGGTACCACGCCGTTCTTT. It specifies CASSDGTTPFF. Filled out from reference TRBV9 and TRBJ1-1, the complete variable domain reads DSGVTQTPKHLITATGQRVTLRCSPRSGDLSVYWYQQSLDQGLQFLIQYYNGEERAKGNILERFSAQQFPDLHSELNLSSLELGDSALYFCASSDGTTPFFGQGTRLTVV.

This chain links TRBV10-3 with TRBJ1-2, with D possibly TRBD1 on 6 matching bases. Germline CDR1 is ENHRY and CDR2 is SYGVKD. Trimming left V 6 bases short and J 4 bases short, with 15 bases between. The CDR3 runs 14 residues. The CDR3 loop is CAISGTGIGYGYTF. The CDR3 bases are TGTGCCATCAGCGGTACAGGGATCGGCTATGGCTACACCTTC.

This chain links TRBV10-3 with TRBJ2-3, with D maybe TRBD1 (6 bases). The CDR3 covers 13 residues. CDR1 and CDR2 (germline): ENHRY, SYGVKD. Trimming removed 10 bases from V and 5 bases from J, with 16 bases in between. CDR3: CASWDNSLDTQYF. CDR3 coding DNA: TGTGCCAGTTGGGACAACAGTTTAGATACGCAGTATTTT.

The chain couples TRBV20-1 to TRBJ2-5, with D maybe TRBD1 (5 bases). The length of the CDR3 is 11 residues. Looked up from germline, CDR1 is DFQATT and CDR2 is SNEGSKA (reference sequence). V shed 6 bases and J shed 5 bases, with 10 bases lying between them. The DNA for the CDR3 is TGCAGTGCCCGACAGCTCGAGACCCAGTACTTC. Amino acid sequence: CSARQLETQYF.

This clone showed up just once. V usage is TRBV7-9 and J usage is TRBJ2-7, with 8 bases fitting TRBD2. With 3 bases clipped from V and 1 base from J, the junction kept 11 bases outside the gene matches. CDR3 length equals 17 residues. Per germline, CDR1 SEHNR and CDR2 FQNEAQ (reference sequence). DNA of the CDR3: TGTGCCAGCAGCTTCCCAGCGGGAGCCCCAGAATCCTACGAGCAGTACTTC. Amino acids: CASSFPAGAPESYEQYF.

The V and J genes are TRBV18 and TRBJ2-7; 7 bases align to TRBD1. The CDR3 is 18 amino acids. Germline V gene lookup returns CDR1 KGHSH and CDR2 LQKENI. V lost 3 bases, J lost 0 bases, and 14 bases stayed unmatched. The chain's CDR3 is CASSPLGEGALSSYEQYF. As DNA, the CDR3 is TGTGCCAGCTCACCGCTAGGAGAGGGGGCGTTGAGCTCCTACGAGCAGTACTTC. The full variable domain, in which reference TRBV18 and TRBJ2-7 provide the parts outside the CDR3, is NAGVMQNPRHLVRRRGQEARLRCSPMKGHSHVYWYRQLPEEGLKFMVYLQKENIIDESGMPKERFSAEFPKEGPSILRIQQVVRGDSAAYFCASSPLGEGALSSYEQYFGPGTRLTVT.

The chain carries TRBV27 and TRBJ2-5; possible D gene TRBD2, 5 bases. Looked up from germline, CDR1 is MNHEY and CDR2 is SMNVEV (reference sequence). The V and J ends lost 6 bases and 3 bases respectively, with 11 bases between them. This CDR3 has 13 residues. Here the CDR3 reads CASRPTSKETQYF. The CDR3 DNA reads as TGTGCCAGCAGGCCAACTAGTAAAGAGACCCAGTACTTC.

The chain has TRBV19 and TRBJ2-2, with D perhaps matching TRBD2 (6 bases). The germline V gene encodes CDR1 LNHDA and CDR2 SQIVND (reference sequence). V was cut by 1 base and J by 6 bases, with 9 bases left in between. This CDR3 is 14 amino acids long. The CDR3 sequence: CASSIVGGAGELFF. Written as DNA, the CDR3 is TGTGCCAGTAGTATAGTTGGAGGGGCCGGGGAGCTGTTTTTT.

The chain's CDR3 is CASSQWVIYEQFF. The CDR3, as DNA: TGTGCCAGCAGCCAGTGGGTGATCTATGAGCAGTTCTTC. The chain recombines TRBV7-9 with TRBJ2-1, with unresolved D. Germline V lookup: CDR1 SEHNR, CDR2 FQNEAQ (reference sequence). The CDR3 runs 13 residues. The germline V and J ends were trimmed by 5 bases and 8 bases, with 13 bases remaining between them.

The chain's CDR3 is CASSAPPQGEAFF. The CDR3 DNA sequence: TGTGCCAGCAGCGCTCCTCCACAGGGTGAAGCTTTCTTT. The chain joins TRBV9 to TRBJ1-1, with D possibly matching TRBD1 (6 bases). The CDR3 is 13 amino acids. Trimming left V 3 bases short and J 7 bases short, with 13 bases between. CDR1 is SGDLS, CDR2 YYNGEE, per germline.

CDR3 residues: CASTTPYNEQFF. The CDR3 nucleotides read TGTGCCAGCACTACTCCCTACAATGAGCAGTTCTTC. The V and J genes are TRBV27 and TRBJ2-1, with unresolved D. With 7 bases removed from V and 2 bases from J, the gap between germline ends came to 6 bases. There are 12 residues in the CDR3. Germline lookup yields CDR1 MNHEY and CDR2 SMNVEV (reference sequence).

As concerns this clone: With a much larger clone just one base away, this may be a read error. The same CDR3 can be traced to other DNA sequences in this sample. This chain's CDR3 is CAWGVGGWTEAFF. The DNA for the CDR3 is TGTGCCTGGGGGGTGGGTGGGTGGACTGAAGCTTTCTTT. J is TRBJ1-1 and V is TRBV30; D is uncertain. Germline assignment: CDR1 GTSNPN and CDR2 SVGIG (reference sequence). This CDR3 is built from 13 residues. Trimming stripped 5 bases from V and 5 bases from J, with 15 bases between.

This chain uses TRBV7-9 with TRBJ2-1, with 7 nucleotides matching TRBD2. This CDR3 is built from 13 residues. Germline values: CDR1 SEHNR, CDR2 FQNEAQ (reference sequence). The V segment lost 5 bases and the J segment 12 bases; nucleotides outside the gene matches: 10. As DNA, the CDR3 is TGTGCCAGCAGCGATTGGGGGGGAGAACGGCAGTTCTTC. Amino acid sequence: CASSDWGGERQFF.